A selection of T cell receptor beta chains follows, all from one sample in a study of T cell responses to AZD1222 COVID-19 vaccine. This table comes from immunoSEQ multiplex PCR, and its TCRdb copy is limited to in-frame clones, with some not included. Of around 150,000 clones listed, 90% are singletons. The source was peripheral blood, collected on day 0 of AZD1222 vaccination. These receptors came from an adult in good health. CDR3s include the opening cysteine and the closing phenylalanine or tryptophan. Fields, in order: V gene, clone size, D gene, J gene, CDR3 DNA, CDR3 protein. D genes are given only for firm matches. For some rows the clone size is stated as once, few or many, or as a class when expanded; others skip it.

>TRBV7-2|NA|TRBD1|TRBJ1-1
TGTGCCAGCAGCTGGACAGGGGGCTTGAGTAACACTGAAGCTTTCTTT
CASSWTGGLSNTEAFF
>TRBV3-1/TRBV3-2|NA|NA|TRBJ2-5
TGTGCCAGCAGCCCCGCTCGGGGGAAACAAGAGACCCAGTACTTC
CASSPARGKQETQYF
>TRBV19|NA|TRBD2|TRBJ2-1
TGTGCCAGTAGTATAATTCCTGTGACTAGCGGGAGATGGAGCAATGAGCAGTTCTTC
CASSIIPVTSGRWSNEQFF
>TRBV7-2|NA|TRBD2|TRBJ2-3
TGTGCCAGCAGCTTAAATGCCGCGGGAGGCAGCACAGATACGCAGTATTTT
CASSLNAAGGSTDTQYF
>TRBV7-2|NA|NA|TRBJ1-6
TGTGCCAGCAGCCGCGGACAGCTTAATTCACCCCTCCACTTT
CASSRGQLNSPLHF
>TRBV18|NA|TRBD2|TRBJ2-2
TGTGCCAGCTCGACAAGGACTAGCGGGGGGGCAGCGAACACCGGGGAGCTGTTTTTT
CASSTRTSGGAANTGELFF
>TRBV6-6|NA|NA|TRBJ2-5
TGTGCCAGCAGTTGGTCCGACACGGACCAAGAGACCCAGTACTTC
CASSWSDTDQETQYF
>TRBV11-1|NA|NA|TRBJ1-1
TGTGCCAGCAGCTTAACTGGGGGGAACACTGAAGCTTTCTTT
CASSLTGGNTEAFF
>TRBV6-6|NA|TRBD1|TRBJ2-4
TGTGCCAGCAGCCCCGTTACCCTAGGGACAGGGGTTAGAGTAGCCAAAAACATTCAGTACTTC
CASSPVTLGTGVRVAKNIQYF
>TRBV19|NA|NA|TRBJ2-1
TGTGCCAGTAGTGTCAGGGTGGGAGGCAATGAGCAGTTCTTC
CASSVRVGGNEQFF
>TRBV7-3|NA|NA|TRBJ2-5
TGTGCCAGCAGCTCAAAGGGTCGAGCCGGCCGCTGGGAGACCCAGTACTTC
CASSSKGRAGRWETQYF
>TRBV27|NA|TRBD1|TRBJ1-5
TGTGCCAGCAGTTTAAAAGGAGGGACAGGGGTGTTGCAGCCCCAGCATTTT
CASSLKGGTGVLQPQHF
>TRBV30|NA|NA|TRBJ1-1
TGTGCCTGGAGTGTCCCCCTAACTGAAGCTTTCTTT
CAWSVPLTEAFF
>TRBV30|NA|TRBD1|TRBJ2-4
TGTGCCTGGCGACGGGACAGGAAAAACATTCAGTACTTC
CAWRRDRKNIQYF
>TRBV7-6|once|TRBD1|TRBJ2-5
TGTGCCAGCAGCCTCCGGGACAGACTGCAAGAGACCCAGTACTTC
CASSLRDRLQETQYF
>TRBV7-9|NA|TRBD1|TRBJ1-5
TGTGCCAGCAGCCACACACAGGGGCACCAGCCCCAGCATTTT
CASSHTQGHQPQHF
>TRBV24-1|NA|NA|TRBJ2-3
TGTGCCACCAGTGATTTGGGTACAGATACGCAGTATTTT
CATSDLGTDTQYF
>TRBV27|NA|NA|TRBJ1-1
TGTGCCAGCAGTTTATTACCGGGGGCGAACACTGAAGCTTTCTTT
CASSLLPGANTEAFF
>TRBV5-1|NA|NA|TRBJ1-2
TGCGCCAGCAGCAGGCTGACAGGCCAAGATGGCTACACCTTC
CASSRLTGQDGYTF
>TRBV7-9|once|TRBD1|TRBJ2-5
TGTGCCAGCAGCCCCAGGACAGGAGGAGAGACCCAGTACTTC
CASSPRTGGETQYF
>TRBV7-6|few|TRBD1|TRBJ2-5
TGTGCCAGCAGCCAAGGACAGGGCCAGACCCAGTACTTC
CASSQGQGQTQYF
>TRBV6-1|few|NA|TRBJ1-2
TGTGCCAGCAGTGAAGCCGCAGGTTCTAACTATGGCTACACCTTC
CASSEAAGSNYGYTF
>TRBV4-1|NA|TRBD1|TRBJ1-1
TGCGCCAGCAGCCTCCCGACAGGGAAGGCTGAAGCTTTCTTT
CASSLPTGKAEAFF
>TRBV28|few|NA|TRBJ2-7
TGTGCCAGCAGTAACACGAACTACGAGCAGTACTTC
CASSNTNYEQYF
>TRBV5-1|NA|NA|TRBJ1-1
TGCGCCAGCAGCTTGGACGGGCTTCAGCGAACGTGGACTGAAGCTTTCTTT
CASSLDGLQRTWTEAFF
>TRBV27|once|NA|TRBJ1-2
TGTGCCAGCAGCCCCCGACGGGGCGGTAACGGCTACACCTTC
CASSPRRGGNGYTF
>TRBV7-9|NA|NA|TRBJ2-7
TGTGCCAGCAGCTTAGGACAGCTCTACGAGCAGTACTTC
CASSLGQLYEQYF
>TRBV6-5|NA|NA|TRBJ1-5
TGTGCCAGCAGTACGGGGTCGCTCCAGCCCCAGCATTTT
CASSTGSLQPQHF
>TRBV24-1|once|TRBD1|TRBJ2-1
TGTGCCACCAGTGTGAGGGGACAGGGAAAATCCCATTCCTACAATGAGCAGTTCTTC
CATSVRGQGKSHSYNEQFF
>TRBV30|NA|NA|TRBJ1-1
TGTGCCTGGATCCGGGGGGGGAACACTGAAGCTTTCTTT
CAWIRGGNTEAFF
>TRBV27|NA|NA|TRBJ1-1
TGTGCCAGCAGTCCACCGCGTGCAGGGAATCCGAACACTGAAGCTTTCTTT
CASSPPRAGNPNTEAFF